The source of this T cell receptor beta chain is a study of cytomegalovirus exposure and HLA in healthy donors. Findings and caveats of the study: According to a later analysis, TCR clusters from the first cohort tended to co-occur in the approximately 130 validation repertoires. Reported results showed that the classifier diagnosed cytomegalovirus status with high specificity and sensitivity. The listing of 160 or so TCR beta chains classed them as cytomegalovirus-associated.

Note on this clone: Its cognate antigen is unknown.

Data came from immunoSEQ multiplex PCR; TCRdb stores just in-frame clones and leaves some out. The repertoire holds fewer than 85,000 clones, with about 87% as singletons. The trim removed 3 bases at V and 6 bases at J, leaving 6 bases unmatched. CDR1 and CDR2 from the germline V gene are SGDLS and YYNGEE. The CDR3 totals 14 residues. The chain links TRBV9 to TRBJ2-7, with TRBD1 matching over 10 bases. The TCR was taken from a woman under 30 in good health and CMV-seropositive. Sequenced material: PBMCs. The CDR3 loop reads CASSEGQGFGEQYF. CDR3 in DNA: TGTGCCAGCAGCGAGGGACAGGGGTTCGGCGAGCAGTACTTC.